This TCR beta chain was identified during a study of blood T cell repertoires in COVID-19. Study background: T cells, B-cell-depleted T cells, or PBMCs supplied cDNA or gDNA.

V gave up 11 bases and J gave up 9 bases; unmatched junction bases: 14. The CDR3 totals 14 residues. Looked up from germline, CDR1 is MDHEN and CDR2 is SYDVKM. Sequencing was performed with immunoSEQ multiplex PCR; in TCRdb, only in-frame clones are kept and a portion is missing. This sample has 30,000 to 45,000 clones, with more than 60% found just once. This TCR was recovered from a man in his sixties with active COVID-19. Sample: peripheral blood. V gene TRBV28 combines with J gene TRBJ2-4, with 9 bases aligning to TRBD1. Here the CDR3 DNA reads TGTGCCTCTACCCCGGGACAGGGAGTCGGCATTCAGTACTTC. It codes for CASTPGQGVGIQYF. Based on the CDR3 plus reference TRBV28 and TRBJ2-4, the full variable domain is DVKVTQSSRYLVKRTGEKVFLECVQDMDHENMFWYRQDPGLGLRLIYFSYDVKMKEKGDIPEGYSVSREKKERFSLILESASTNQTSMYLCASTPGQGVGIQYFGAGTRLSVL.